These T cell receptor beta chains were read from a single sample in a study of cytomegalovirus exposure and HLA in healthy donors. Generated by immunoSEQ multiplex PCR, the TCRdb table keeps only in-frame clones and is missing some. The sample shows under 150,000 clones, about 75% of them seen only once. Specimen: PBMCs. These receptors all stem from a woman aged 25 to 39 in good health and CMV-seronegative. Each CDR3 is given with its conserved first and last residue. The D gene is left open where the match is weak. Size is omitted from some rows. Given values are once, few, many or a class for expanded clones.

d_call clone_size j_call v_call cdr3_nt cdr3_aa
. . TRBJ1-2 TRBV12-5 TGTGCTAGTGGCCCCTACCCGGAGGGAATGGGTGGCTACACCTTC CASGPYPEGMGGYTF
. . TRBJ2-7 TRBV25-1 TGTGCCAGCAGCATCTCCTACGAGCAGTACTTC CASSISYEQYF
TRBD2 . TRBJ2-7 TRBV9 TGTGCCAGCAGCGTAGAGACTAGCGGGGAGCAGTACTTC CASSVETSGEQYF
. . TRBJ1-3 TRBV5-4 TGTGCCAGCAGGCCTTACCACCTACTAGGCCCCCTAAGTTTT CASRPYHLLGPLSF
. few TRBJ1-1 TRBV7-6 TGTGCCAGCAGCCCTAGGGGTGGGATTATTCGAAACACTGAAGCTTTCTTT CASSPRGGIIRNTEAFF
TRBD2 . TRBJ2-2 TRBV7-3 TGTGCCAGCCAGGAGGGAGGGACCGGGGAGCTGTTTTTT CASQEGGTGELFF
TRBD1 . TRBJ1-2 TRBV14 TGTGCCAGCAGCCAAGCCGACAGGGGCTATGGCTACACCTTC CASSQADRGYGYTF
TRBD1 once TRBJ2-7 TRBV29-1 TGCAGCGTTAAGGGACAGGACTCCTACGAGCAGTACTTC CSVKGQDSYEQYF
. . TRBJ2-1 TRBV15 TGTGCCACCAGCATCGGCGGGCACAGCTCCTACAATGAGCAGTTCTTC CATSIGGHSSYNEQFF
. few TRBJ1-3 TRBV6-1 TGTGCCAGCAGTGAATCCCAAGGGAGTGGAAACACCATATATTTT CASSESQGSGNTIYF
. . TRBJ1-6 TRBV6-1 TGTGCCAGCAGTGCAGGGGATCTAGCCCTCCACTTT CASSAGDLALHF
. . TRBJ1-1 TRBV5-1 TGCGCCAGCAGCTTGGGGTCCGGGAACACTGAAGCTTTCTTT CASSLGSGNTEAFF
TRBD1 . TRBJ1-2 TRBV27 TGTGCCAGCAGTAGACAGGGCTATGGCTACACCTTC CASSRQGYGYTF
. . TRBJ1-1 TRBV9 TGTGCCAGCAGCGCCCTGGCGGGAGGGCCCACTGAAGCTTTCTTT CASSALAGGPTEAFF
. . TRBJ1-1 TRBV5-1 TGCGCCAGCAGCTTCATAGAAGGAAGGGAGACTGAAGCTTTCTTT CASSFIEGRETEAFF
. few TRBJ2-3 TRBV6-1 TGTGCCAGCAGTGAAGCTGAGGGGCAGTATTTT CASSEAEGQYF
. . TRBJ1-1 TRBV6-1 TGTGCCAGCAGCGTGCAGTGGTCTGAAGCTTTCTTT CASSVQWSEAFF
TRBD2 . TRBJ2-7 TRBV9 TGTGCCAGCAGCGTAGGGGGGGGAGACTACGAGCAGTACTTC CASSVGGGDYEQYF
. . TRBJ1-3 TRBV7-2 TGTGCCAGCAGCTTAGGGAGTCCGCTCTCTGGAAACACCATATATTTT CASSLGSPLSGNTIYF
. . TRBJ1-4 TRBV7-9 TGTGCCAGCAGCTCCACAGGGACTAATGAAAAACTGTTTTTT CASSSTGTNEKLFF
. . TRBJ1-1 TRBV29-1 TGCAGCGTGGAAACCAGGGGCGTGAACACTGAAGCTTTCTTT CSVETRGVNTEAFF
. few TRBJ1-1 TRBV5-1 TGCGCCAGCAGTTATCAGGGGCCTGAAGCTTTCTTT CASSYQGPEAFF
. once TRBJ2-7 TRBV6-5 TGTGCCAGCAGTTACTCAAGGGGTAAGGTCACCTACGAGCAGTACTTC CASSYSRGKVTYEQYF
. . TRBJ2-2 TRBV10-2 TGCGCCAGCAGTCTTCGAGTTCGGGAAGGGTGGACCGGGGAGCTGTTTTTT CASSLRVREGWTGELFF
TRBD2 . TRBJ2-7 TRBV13 TGTGCCAGCAGCCCGGGGAGGGGCTACGAGCAGTACTTC CASSPGRGYEQYF
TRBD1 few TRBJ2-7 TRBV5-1 TGCGCCAGCAGCTTGGATGGGACAGGGTGGAACGAGCAGTACTTC CASSLDGTGWNEQYF
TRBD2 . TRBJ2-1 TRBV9 TGTGCCAGCAGCGTAGAGGATAGCGGGAGATACAATGAGCAGTTCTTC CASSVEDSGRYNEQFF
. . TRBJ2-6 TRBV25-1 TGTGCCAGCAGTGCCCACAGTCCTGGGGCCAACGTCCTGACTTTC CASSAHSPGANVLTF
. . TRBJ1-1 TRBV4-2 TGTGCCAGCAGCCAAGTCATTGCGGGGACTGAAGCTTTCTTT CASSQVIAGTEAFF
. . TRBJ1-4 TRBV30 TGTGCCTGGAGTTCCGGTGAAAAACTGTTTTTT CAWSSGEKLFF
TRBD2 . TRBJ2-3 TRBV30 TGTGCCTGGAACTCGGGACTAGCGGGGGGGCAGGCGGATACGCAGTATTTT CAWNSGLAGGQADTQYF
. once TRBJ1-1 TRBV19 TGTGCCAGTAGTATTGGGGGGAACTTGAACACTGAAGCTTTCTTT CASSIGGNLNTEAFF
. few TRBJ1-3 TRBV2 TGTGCCAGCAGTGAATCTATGGTGGGCGGAAACACCATATATTTT CASSESMVGGNTIYF
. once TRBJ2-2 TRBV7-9 TGTGCCAGCAGCTTATGGCGGGACACCGGGGAGCTGTTTTTT CASSLWRDTGELFF
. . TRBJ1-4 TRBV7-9 TGTGCCAGCAGCTTACGGCAGGGCCCCTATGAAAAACTGTTTTTT CASSLRQGPYEKLFF
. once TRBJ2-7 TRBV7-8 TGTGCCAGCAGAACAGACAATGGCTACGAGCAGTACTTC CASRTDNGYEQYF
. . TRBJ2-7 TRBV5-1 TGCGCCAGCAGCTTCCGAGGCTCCTACGAGCAGTACTTC CASSFRGSYEQYF